A single sample is the source of the 24 T cell receptor beta chains below, sequenced in a study of T cells in Graves' hyperthyroidism and ophthalmopathy. The CDR3 regions of TCR beta were amplified from RNA transcripts. Initially, a first-round RT-PCR of the TCR CDR3 employed the HTBI primer set. One entry per CDR3 protein results from TCRdb running MiXCR on the multiplex PCR reads. Of roughly 250,000 distinct CDR3 sequences listed, about 20% are singletons. The sequencing input was blood. These receptors all stem from a man younger than 45 with Graves' ophthalmopathy.

This clonotype was seen only a few times. The chain has TRBV15 and TRBJ2-6, with D possibly being TRBD1 (5 bases). V gave up 6 bases and J gave up 0 bases, with 9 bases separating them. Looked up from germline, CDR1 is LNHNV and CDR2 is YYDKDF (reference sequence). The CDR3 sequence is 15 residues long. This CDR3 is CATRGPHSGANVLTF. The DNA of the CDR3 is TGTGCCACCAGGGGGCCCCACTCTGGGGCCAACGTCCTGACTTTC.

In this sample, this clonotype turned up a few times. The chain couples TRBV20-1 to TRBJ1-2; possible D gene TRBD1, 5 bases. Germline V gene lookup returns CDR1 DFQATT and CDR2 SNEGSKA (reference sequence). The CDR3 loop spans 14 amino acids. The V and J ends lost 3 bases and 6 bases respectively, with 17 bases between them. As DNA, the CDR3 is TGCAGTGCTAGTAATGGGGGATTGGCTCATGGCTACACCTTC. Its protein is CSASNGGLAHGYTF.

This clonotype has ten or more counts. The genes are TRBV5-1 and TRBJ1-2; D remains ambiguous. Germline CDR1 is SGHRS and CDR2 is YFSETQ. V lost 4 bases and J 4 bases, leaving 11 bases between the germline ends. The CDR3 loop spans 13 amino acids. The CDR3 DNA reads as TGCGCCAGCAGCCCTCCGGCTAGCTATGGCTACACCTTC. It codes for CASSPPASYGYTF. Variable domain in full (rest from reference TRBV5-1 and TRBJ1-2): KAGVTQTPRYLIKTRGQQVTLSCSPISGHRSVSWYQQTPGQGLQFLFEYFSETQRNKGNFPGRFSGRQFSNSRSEMNVSTLELGDSALYLCASSPPASYGYTFGSGTRLTVV.

This clonotype showed up just a few times. The V gene is TRBV9, the J gene TRBJ1-3, with D perhaps matching TRBD1 (6 bases). This CDR3 spans 19 amino acids. CDR1 is SGDLS, CDR2 YYNGEE, per germline. V was trimmed by 1 base and J by 4 bases, leaving 24 bases between them. CDR3 nucleotides: TGTGCCAGCAGCGTATCCCTCGGGGGGCAGGCCACGGGAGGAAACACCATATATTTT. Translation gives CASSVSLGGQATGGNTIYF.

The chain couples TRBV19 to TRBJ2-6; TRBD1 aligns across 7 bases. The CDR3 consists of 15 residues. Trimming at V came to 8 bases and at J to 3 bases, leaving 7 bases not matched to a gene. Germline CDR1 is LNHDA and CDR2 is SQIVND (reference sequence). DNA for the CDR3: TGTGCCAGTCGGGACAGAACGGGTGGGGCCAACGTCCTGACTTTC. Its translation: CASRDRTGGANVLTF.

J is TRBJ2-4 and V is TRBV5-1; either TRBD1 or TRBD2 may supply D (5 bases each). Germline V gives CDR1 SGHRS, CDR2 YFSETQ. There are 14 residues in the CDR3. Between the trimmed V and J ends, which lost 4 bases and 7 bases, there was a span of 15 bases. CDR3 nucleotide sequence: TGCGCCAGCAGCCGGGACGAACCGCCTAACATTCAGTACTTC. This encodes CASSRDEPPNIQYF.

The gene calls are TRBV6-2 or TRBV6-3 and TRBJ2-7, with a tentative D call TRBD2 (5 bases). The germline V gene encodes CDR1 MNHEY and CDR2 SVGEGT. The CDR3 is 16 amino acids. Trimming took off 0 bases at V and 0 bases at J, with 12 bases between the two ends. CDR3 in amino acids: CASSYSTAGGSYEQYF. The CDR3, as DNA: TGTGCCAGCAGTTACTCGACGGCAGGAGGCTCCTACGAGCAGTACTTC.

The table lists this clonotype with a few counts. This rearrangement joins TRBV7-2 to TRBJ2-2; D gene unclear. The CDR3 has 15 amino acids. The germline V gene has CDR1 SGHTA and CDR2 FQGNSA. V was clipped by 0 bases and J by 2 bases, with 7 bases between them. The CDR3 nucleotides are TGTGCCAGCAGCTTAGCGGGCGGAAACACCGGGGAGCTGTTTTTT. As protein: CASSLAGGNTGELFF.

This chain uses TRBV6-1 with TRBJ2-5; 13 bases align to TRBD2. This CDR3 is 16 amino acids long. The germline V gene encodes CDR1 MNHNS and CDR2 SASEGT. V lost 6 bases, J lost 0 bases, and 4 bases stayed unmatched. The CDR3 DNA sequence: TGTGCCAGCAGGGGACTAGCGGGATTTGACCAAGAGACCCAGTACTTC. Its protein product is CASRGLAGFDQETQYF.

The rearrangement links TRBV12-3 or TRBV12-4 to TRBJ2-1, with D hard to call. The V and J ends lost 5 bases and 4 bases respectively, with 12 bases between them. This CDR3 is built from 14 residues. CDR3 in DNA: TGTGCCAGCAGTCCCTTATACGGGTACAATGAGCAGTTCTTC. Its translation: CASSPLYGYNEQFF.

The chain joins TRBV13 to TRBJ2-1; 10 nucleotides match TRBD2. The germline gives CDR1 PRHDT, CDR2 FYEKMQ (reference sequence). The trim removed 1 base at V and 8 bases at J, leaving 8 bases unmatched. This CDR3 contains 16 residues. The DNA for the CDR3 is TGTGCCAGCAGCTTAGAGGCTAGCGGGAGCTCGGATGAGCAGTTCTTC. Residues: CASSLEASGSSDEQFF.

This clonotype was seen a handful of times. The chain combines TRBV20-1 with TRBJ2-4; no reliable D call. Trimming removed 6 bases at V and 1 base at J, with 16 bases between. Germline V gene data show CDR1 as DFQATT and CDR2 as SNEGSKA (reference sequence). The CDR3 totals 15 residues. The CDR3 sequence is CSAYTNSLAKNIQYF. The CDR3 DNA reads as TGCAGTGCATATACAAACTCCTTGGCCAAAAACATTCAGTACTTC.

This clonotype appeared many times. In DNA form, the CDR3 reads TGTGCTAGTGGTTTGAAGCACGAGCAGTACTTC. This codes for CASGLKHEQYF. The genes are TRBV12-5 and TRBJ2-7; no definite D call. Germline V CDR1 and CDR2: LGHNT, FRNRAP. V lost 2 bases to trimming and J lost 5 bases, with 4 bases between them. This CDR3 is built from 11 residues.

Of note for this clonotype: Relative to the germline gene, one junction end is altered; a read error may explain this. The chain combines TRBV11-2 with TRBJ2-5; weak D call: TRBD2 (5 bases). The CDR3 runs to 11 residues. Germline assignment: CDR1 SGHAT and CDR2 FQNNGV. The CDR3 is CAGRLGVTQYF. The CDR3 DNA reads TGTGCCGGCAGACTGGGAGTTACACAGTACTTC.

This clonotype was observed many times. V gene TRBV3-1 combines with J gene TRBJ1-1, with TRBD1 identical over 11 bases. After removal of 4 bases from V and 5 bases from J, the junction contained 6 bases not matched to a gene. This CDR3 has 15 residues. Germline lookup yields CDR1 LGHDT and CDR2 YNNKEL (reference sequence). The CDR3 nucleotides are TGTGCCAGCAGCCGCAGGACAGGGGGCGAAACTGAAGCTTTCTTT. Protein sequence: CASSRRTGGETEAFF.

V is TRBV20-1 and J is TRBJ2-2; 8 bases are a match to TRBD1. V gave up 0 bases and J gave up 4 bases; unmatched junction bases: 13. CDR3 length: 18 amino acids. Per germline, CDR1 DFQATT and CDR2 SNEGSKA (reference sequence). The DNA of the CDR3 is TGCAGTGCTAGAGACCTTGGGACAGGCACCCTGAGCACCGGGGAGCTGTTTTTT. This translates into CSARDLGTGTLSTGELFF.

This rearrangement joins TRBV6-5 to TRBJ1-2; TRBD1 might be the D (6 bases). The V and J ends lost 8 bases and 6 bases respectively, with 19 bases between them. Germline CDR1 reads MNHEY; CDR2 reads SVGAGI. The CDR3 covers 14 residues. The CDR3 sequence is CASGSGDRFNGYTF. The DNA for the CDR3 is TGTGCCAGCGGTTCCGGCGACAGGTTCAATGGCTACACCTTC.

Only a few counts were recorded for this clonotype. The chain carries TRBV5-6 and TRBJ2-1; 8 nucleotides line up with TRBD2. There are 16 residues in the CDR3. Unmatched junction bases numbered 8, after V lost 4 bases and J lost 2 bases. Germline V gene data show CDR1 as SGHDT and CDR2 as YYEEEE. CDR3 DNA: TGTGCCAGCAGCCCGGGGGCGGGGGGCCCCTACAATGAGCAGTTCTTC. The encoded protein is CASSPGAGGPYNEQFF.

The chain has TRBV6-1 and TRBJ2-1, with D tentatively TRBD2 (5 bases). Germline values: CDR1 MNHNS, CDR2 SASEGT. V lost 7 bases to trimming and J lost 1 base, with 14 bases between them. The CDR3 is 15 amino acids. CDR3 sequence: CASKPASPSYNEQFF. CDR3 sequence (DNA): TGTGCCAGCAAGCCCGCTAGCCCATCCTACAATGAGCAGTTCTTC.

V and J are TRBV29-1 and TRBJ2-7; tentative D call: TRBD1 (5 bases). The CDR3 is 13 amino acids. V lost 0 bases, J lost 2 bases, and 8 bases lay in between. Germline V gives CDR1 SQVTM, CDR2 ANQGSEA. CDR3 residues: CSVEDRQTYEQYF. CDR3 DNA: TGCAGCGTTGAAGATCGACAGACCTACGAGCAGTACTTC.

This clonotype was counted a few times. The chain is built from TRBV12-3 or TRBV12-4 and TRBJ1-4; 7 nucleotides line up with TRBD1. This CDR3 is 16 amino acids long. With 5 bases clipped from V and 0 bases from J, the junction kept 6 bases outside the gene matches. The CDR3 sequence is CASSDRVPATNEKLFF. The CDR3 nucleotides read TGTGCCAGCAGTGACAGGGTTCCGGCAACTAATGAAAAACTGTTTTTT.

This clonotype was seen more than once but under ten times. The V and J genes are TRBV5-1 and TRBJ2-6, with TRBD2 matching 9 bases. After removal of 1 base from V and 0 bases from J, the junction contained 8 bases not matched to a gene. The CDR3 covers 19 residues. Germline loops: CDR1 SGHRS, CDR2 YFSETQ. CDR3 nucleotides: TGCGCCAGCAGCTTGATTCCAGCGGGAGGAACCTCTGGGGCCAACGTCCTGACTTTC. Its translation: CASSLIPAGGTSGANVLTF.

In this sample, this clonotype turned up a few times. V gene TRBV28 combines with J gene TRBJ2-7; 8 nucleotides match TRBD2. From germline, CDR1 is MDHEN and CDR2 SYDVKM. The ends lost 10 bases at V and 3 bases at J; junction bases unmatched: 5. This CDR3 spans 12 amino acids. The DNA of the CDR3 is TGTGCCATAGGGACTAGAATCTACGAGCAGTACTTC. Amino acid sequence: CAIGTRIYEQYF.

This clonotype came up many times. The V gene is TRBV3-1, the J gene TRBJ2-1; D is uncertain. Germline CDR1 LGHDT, CDR2 YNNKEL (reference sequence). V was shortened by 2 bases and J by 6 bases, with 5 bases between the two germline ends. This CDR3 comprises 12 residues. CDR3 sequence reads: CASSQRSNEQFF. The CDR3 DNA sequence: TGTGCCAGCAGCCAACGGAGCAATGAGCAGTTCTTC.